The 18 T cell receptor beta chains below all came from one sample that was sequenced in a study of identical twins. Via MiXCR, TCRdb re-called the 5' RACE reads, giving one row per CDR3 protein. The table lists approximately 600,000 distinct CDR3 sequences, about 7% of them singletons. The sample was also linked to a second study, of yellow fever vaccine responses in identical twins.

Sequencing was performed on PBMCs. The source is a woman under 30 in good health.

This clonotype has a count of ten or more. The rearrangement links TRBV6-4 to TRBJ2-1; TRBD1 matches 7 bases. In germline, CDR1 is MRHNA, CDR2 SNTAGT. V trimming: 4 bases; J trimming: 5 bases; junction bases outside the gene matches: 8. CDR3 size: 15 residues. The CDR3 reads CASSGQGGAHNEQFF. The CDR3 coding sequence is TGTGCCAGCAGTGGTCAAGGGGGCGCCCACAATGAGCAGTTCTTC.

In its sample, this clonotype was seen many times. The chain links TRBV7-9 to TRBJ1-1, with 10 bases identical to TRBD1. Losses at the gene ends were 5 bases for V and 2 bases for J; bases not matched to a gene: 8. CDR3 length: 16 amino acids. CDR1 SEHNR and CDR2 FQNEAQ come from the germline V gene (reference sequence). This chain's CDR3 is CASSRDRGGPNTEAFF. CDR3 DNA sequence: TGTGCCAGCAGCCGGGACAGGGGAGGCCCCAACACTGAAGCTTTCTTT.

This clonotype was observed at least ten times. This chain joins TRBV25-1 and TRBJ2-7, with 12 bases matching TRBD2. V shed 7 bases and J 5 bases; nucleotides not matched to a gene: 9. This CDR3 region has 15 residues. Germline V gene lookup returns CDR1 MGHDK and CDR2 SYGVNS. CDR3 sequence: CASKTSGSLWDEQYF. DNA for the CDR3: TGTGCCAGCAAGACTAGCGGGAGTCTTTGGGACGAGCAGTACTTC.

This clonotype was recorded a few times. This chain uses TRBV24-1 with TRBJ2-1; no definite D call. Germline V gene sequence: CDR1 KGHDR, CDR2 SFDVKD. The germline V and J ends were trimmed by 2 bases and 0 bases, with 7 bases remaining between them. CDR3 length equals 15 residues. CDR3 loop: CATSDSWSSYNEQFF. The CDR3 bases are TGTGCCACCAGTGATTCGTGGAGCTCCTACAATGAGCAGTTCTTC.

Only a few counts were recorded for this clonotype. The chain couples TRBV4-1 to TRBJ1-2; 7 bases are shared with TRBD1. The CDR3 extends over 17 amino acids. V gave up 1 base and J gave up 3 bases; unmatched junction bases: 11. Germline lookup yields CDR1 MGHRA and CDR2 YSYEKL. The CDR3 region is CASSQGVARQGYYGYTF. In DNA, the CDR3 is TGCGCCAGCAGCCAAGGGGTGGCCCGACAGGGATACTATGGCTACACCTTC.

This clonotype was observed at least ten times. The chain combines TRBV20-1 with TRBJ2-2; D may be TRBD2 (6 bases). The CDR3 consists of 15 residues. V lost 0 bases, J lost 0 bases, and 8 bases lay in between. Germline CDR1 and CDR2: DFQATT and SNEGSKA (reference sequence). The CDR3 sequence: CSAREGGANTGELFF. The CDR3 nucleotides read TGCAGTGCTAGAGAGGGGGGAGCGAACACCGGGGAGCTGTTTTTT.

The chain recombines TRBV12-3 or TRBV12-4 with TRBJ2-1, with 13 bases matching TRBD2. CDR3 size: 18 residues. V shed 11 bases, J shed 3 bases, and the junction held 16 bases outside the gene matches. The DNA for the CDR3 is TGTGCCTTCTGTTTTTGGTGGACTAGCGGGAGTCTCTACAATGAGCAGTTCTTC. It codes for CAFCFWWTSGSLYNEQFF.

This clonotype was found many times. This chain uses TRBV4-1 with TRBJ2-1, with 8 bases aligning to TRBD2. Per germline, CDR1 MGHRA and CDR2 YSYEKL. There are 17 residues in the CDR3. Unmatched junction bases numbered 16, after V lost 5 bases and J lost 7 bases. The CDR3 protein is CASSEYAGTSNGNEQFF. The DNA for the CDR3 is TGCGCCAGCAGCGAATACGCCGGGACTAGTAATGGGAATGAGCAGTTCTTC.

In its sample, this clonotype was seen a few times. This chain links TRBV7-2 with TRBJ2-7, with TRBD2 matching over 10 bases. This CDR3 is 15 amino acids long. V gave up 5 bases and J gave up 4 bases; unmatched junction bases: 8. The germline V gene encodes CDR1 SGHTA and CDR2 FQGNSA. This CDR3 is CASSRSSGSVYEQYF. The CDR3 DNA is TGTGCCAGCAGCCGCTCTAGCGGGAGTGTGTACGAGCAGTACTTC.

At least ten counts were recorded for this clonotype. This chain joins TRBV10-3 and TRBJ1-1; 9 bases match TRBD1. The CDR3 sequence is 16 residues long. Germline CDR1 and CDR2: ENHRY and SYGVKD. After removal of 2 bases from V and 4 bases from J, the junction contained 8 bases not matched to a gene. The CDR3 sequence is CAISERAGQGGTEAFF. As DNA, the CDR3 is TGTGCCATCAGTGAGCGTGCGGGACAGGGTGGCACTGAAGCTTTCTTT.

Ten or more counts support this clonotype. The chain uses TRBV20-1 and TRBJ2-1; a possible D gene is TRBD2 (6 bases). CDR3 length: 14 residues. V was trimmed by 6 bases and J by 8 bases, leaving 20 bases between them. From germline, CDR1 is DFQATT and CDR2 SNEGSKA (reference sequence). DNA of the CDR3: TGCAGTGCCGTGGGGGGACTCTCCCTCGATGAGCAGTTCTTC. Residues: CSAVGGLSLDEQFF.

The table lists this clonotype with many counts. The J gene is TRBJ2-1, the V gene TRBV12-3 or TRBV12-4; D is unclear. V was trimmed by 5 bases and J by 4 bases, leaving 18 bases between them. There are 16 residues in the CDR3. Here the CDR3 reads CASSPGSFLVYNEQFF. CDR3 bases: TGTGCCAGCAGTCCCGGGTCCTTCCTTGTATACAATGAGCAGTTCTTC.

The J gene is TRBJ2-3, the V gene TRBV12-3 or TRBV12-4; TRBD2 agrees at 7 bases. V shed 5 bases and J 7 bases; nucleotides not matched to a gene: 9. The CDR3 is made up of 14 amino acids. The chain's CDR3 is CASSRDYTGNTQYF. The CDR3 region has the DNA TGTGCCAGCAGTCGGGACTACACGGGGAATACGCAGTATTTT.

The CDR3 DNA reads TGTGCCAGCAGCCAAGTGGCGGGAGAAGTCTACGAGCAGTACTTC. It codes for CASSQVAGEVYEQYF. The genes are TRBV14 and TRBJ2-7, with 7 bases lining up with TRBD2. Unmatched junction bases numbered 6, after V lost 1 base and J lost 3 bases. CDR1 and CDR2 (germline): SGHDN, FVKESK. The CDR3 runs 15 residues.

This chain links TRBV7-9 with TRBJ2-7; D uncertain. The germline V gene encodes CDR1 SEHNR and CDR2 FQNEAQ (reference sequence). V lost 5 bases and J 0 bases, leaving 8 bases between the germline ends. The CDR3 sequence is 13 residues long. The CDR3 sequence is CASSATSSYEQYF. The CDR3 region has the DNA TGTGCCAGCAGCGCCACGAGCTCCTACGAGCAGTACTTC. Drawing the rest from reference TRBV7-9 and TRBJ2-7, the complete variable domain is DTGVSQNPRHKITKRGQNVTFRCDPISEHNRLYWYRQTLGQGPEFLTYFQNEAQLEKSRLLSDRFSAERPKGSFSTLEIQRTEQGDSAMYLCASSATSSYEQYFGPGTRLTVT.

V usage is TRBV14 and J usage is TRBJ1-5, with D perhaps matching TRBD1 (5 bases). Germline lookup yields CDR1 SGHDN and CDR2 FVKESK. The CDR3 consists of 14 residues. With 0 bases removed from V and 7 bases from J, the gap between germline ends came to 10 bases. In DNA form, the CDR3 reads TGTGCCAGCAGCCAAGACCAGGGACCCCAGCCCCAGCATTTT. Protein sequence: CASSQDQGPQPQHF.

This clonotype has more than one count but fewer than ten. The chain links TRBV9 to TRBJ2-2, with D uncertain. This CDR3 has 16 amino acids. The V end lost 1 base, the J end lost 0 bases, and 10 bases lay between the germline ends. CDR1 SGDLS and CDR2 YYNGEE come from the germline V gene. Here the CDR3 DNA reads TGTGCCAGCAGCGTACGAGACAAACCGAACACCGGGGAGCTGTTTTTT. Its translation: CASSVRDKPNTGELFF.

In this sample, this clonotype turned up many times. V is TRBV12-3 or TRBV12-4 and J is TRBJ2-3; D gene uncertain. Trimming removed 5 bases at V and 5 bases at J, with 8 bases between. This CDR3 region has 12 residues. The DNA for the CDR3 is TGTGCCAGCAGTACGCACGGAGATACGCAGTATTTT. Its translation: CASSTHGDTQYF.